The entry that follows covers one T cell receptor (beta chain) sequence. Its antigen remains unidentified. Expressed TCRB transcripts were sequenced after all isolated RNA was converted to cDNA. Profiling relied on immunoSEQ multiplex PCR, and the TCRdb table lists in-frame clones only, not all of them. The sample has about 620,000 clones, roughly a sixth seen once. V shed 7 bases and J shed 1 base, with 14 bases lying between them. Germline V gene sequence: CDR1 MDHEN, CDR2 SYDVKM. The CDR3 runs to 14 residues. Sorting that relied on CD45RO/CCR7/CD25/CD127/CD95/CD27 yielded CD4+ naive, central memory, regulatory and stem cell-like memory cells. The data stem from a study of beta chain features in type 1 diabetes. Findings of the study overall: The similarity of naive, central memory and Treg TCRB repertoires appeared greater among patients than among healthy donors.

The TCR was taken from a man aged 18 to 30 in good health. The chain joins TRBV28 to TRBJ2-7; D gene ambiguous. The sequenced sample consisted of naive CD4+ T cells from blood. CDR3 DNA: TGTGCCAGCAACCCTTCGGGCAGTTCCTACGAGCAGTACTTC. Protein sequence: CASNPSGSSYEQYF. Supplemented by reference TRBV28 and TRBJ2-7, the full variable domain reads DVKVTQSSRYLVKRTGEKVFLECVQDMDHENMFWYRQDPGLGLRLIYFSYDVKMKEKGDIPEGYSVSREKKERFSLILESASTNQTSMYLCASNPSGSSYEQYFGPGTRLTVT.